This T cell receptor beta chain was captured by sequencing in a study of blood T cells in healthy people across ages. General study findings and limits: A roughly linear age-dependent decrease characterized TCR beta diversity per million T cells. In the absence of known donor CMV status, changes in expanded clonotypes were possibly confounded.

PCR was performed a second time for about 7 to 12 cycles using a sample-barcoded 5' primer and a J-beta primer mix. In TCRdb, the 5' RACE reads were re-called with MiXCR into one record per CDR3 protein. This repertoire shows more than 650,000 distinct CDR3 sequences, 20% to 25% found once; its top ten account for 22%. As regards this clonotype: Its antigen remains unknown.

The CDR3 sequence is 15 residues long. Trimming at V came to 4 bases and at J to 8 bases, leaving 11 bases not matched to a gene. CDR1 and CDR2 from the germline V gene are SGHRS and YFSETQ. Caucasian individuals from Russia who were healthy and aged about 6 to 90 acted as donors. The sample was blood. This clonotype was obtained from a man in his sixties or seventies in good health. The chain employs TRBV5-1 and TRBJ1-4; 7 bases line up with TRBD1. In DNA, the CDR3 is TGCGCCAGCAGCCCGCAACAGGGGATCGGAGAAAAACTGTTTTTT. This encodes CASSPQQGIGEKLFF.